The entry below describes one T cell receptor beta chain. Sorting captured naive CD8 T cells as CD8+CD4-CCR7+CD45RA+. This CDR3 contains 14 residues. V gave up 5 bases and J gave up 10 bases; unmatched junction bases: 6. Germline V gene lookup returns CDR1 SEHNR and CDR2 FQNEAQ (reference sequence). The sample is drawn from a study of molecular identifiers for immune sequencing clone quantification. TCRdb processed the PCR reads anew with MiXCR; each CDR3 protein has one entry. The repertoire holds approximately 670,000 distinct CDR3 sequences, with around 20% as singletons. The specimen sequenced was naive CD8+ T cells from blood, with Jurkat cell RNA spiked in. Subset indicated: FACS-sorted CD8+CD4-CCR7+CD45RA+ naive T cells. The chain employs TRBV7-9 and TRBJ2-1; TRBD2 matches 12 bases. The source of this sequence is a human donor in good health. Some libraries in this study had Jurkat cell RNA spiked in. In DNA, the CDR3 is TGTGCCAGCAGCCCGAGGACTAGCGGGAAGGAGCAGTTCTTC. Its protein product is CASSPRTSGKEQFF.